The next 30 T cell receptor beta chains were all read from a single sample in a study of blood T cell repertoires in COVID-19. The repertoire was sequenced with immunoSEQ multiplex PCR; TCRdb's copy has only in-frame clones and lacks some. The profile shows fewer than 55,000 clones, under 85% of them singletons. Sequenced input: peripheral blood. The receptors stem from a man aged 65 to 79 with active COVID-19.

The DNA for the CDR3 is TGTGCCAGCAGCTTAGCGTATGGAGAGAACACTGAAGCTTTCTTT. It specifies CASSLAYGENTEAFF. The chain couples TRBV7-9 to TRBJ1-1; the D is unclear. Germline assignment: CDR1 SEHNR and CDR2 FQNEAQ (reference sequence). The CDR3 length is 15 residues. Between the trimmed V and J ends, which lost 0 bases and 1 base, there was a span of 9 bases.

This clone has only one observation. The chain is built from TRBV27 and TRBJ2-7; TRBD1 is a possible D gene (5 bases). Germline values: CDR1 MNHEY, CDR2 SMNVEV (reference sequence). V was trimmed by 4 bases and J by 2 bases, leaving 15 bases between them. This CDR3 is 15 amino acids long. CDR3 bases: TGTGCCAGCAGTTCCAAGACGCTGACAGCCTACGAGCAGTACTTC. Its protein product is CASSSKTLTAYEQYF.

The chain joins TRBV3-1 (or the pseudogene TRBV3-2) to TRBJ2-3; D not certain. With 1 base removed from V and 2 bases from J, the gap between germline ends came to 13 bases. Germline lookup yields CDR1 LGHDT and CDR2 YNNKEL (reference sequence). The CDR3 contains 16 residues. CDR3 in DNA: TGTGCCAGCAGCCAAGGTCCGCTACTCCACACAGATACGCAGTATTTT. Amino acids: CASSQGPLLHTDTQYF.

The V gene is TRBV7-6, the J gene TRBJ1-2; D may be TRBD1 (6 bases). The germline V gene encodes CDR1 SGHVS and CDR2 FNYEAQ. V lost 5 bases, J lost 2 bases, and 9 bases lay in between. This CDR3 has 13 residues. CDR3 amino acids: CASSPTGNYGYTF. The CDR3 coding sequence is TGTGCCAGCAGCCCCACAGGGAACTATGGCTACACCTTC.

Regarding this clone: A read error may produce the germline difference seen at one junction end. The chain employs TRBV10-3 and TRBJ2-2; 11 positions agree with TRBD1. From germline, CDR1 is ENHRY and CDR2 SYGVKD. This CDR3 contains 16 residues. As DNA, the CDR3 is TGTGCCGTCAGGACAGGGGGCGCGTGGAACACCGGGGAGCTGTTTTTT. Amino acids: CAVRTGGAWNTGELFF.

This clone was counted between two and nine times. The V gene is TRBV7-9, the J gene TRBJ2-1, with D possibly being TRBD1 (6 bases). V was trimmed by 5 bases and J by 13 bases, leaving 18 bases between them. CDR3 length equals 13 residues. Per germline, CDR1 SEHNR and CDR2 FQNEAQ (reference sequence). CDR3 sequence reads: CASSNRGFTGQFF. Written as DNA, the CDR3 is TGTGCCAGCAGCAATAGGGGGTTCACGGGACAGTTCTTC.

The chain is built from TRBV6-5 and TRBJ1-6; unclear D gene. This CDR3 spans 15 amino acids. CDR1 MNHEY and CDR2 SVGAGI come from the germline V gene. The germline V and J ends were trimmed by 0 bases and 9 bases, with 12 bases remaining between them. CDR3 residues: CASSYSGRSSSPLHF. The DNA of the CDR3 is TGTGCCAGCAGTTACTCGGGCAGAAGTAGTTCACCCCTCCACTTT.

The V and J genes are TRBV12-3 or TRBV12-4 and TRBJ2-5, with 9 positions matching TRBD2. CDR3 length: 11 residues. Trimming cost V 4 bases and J 14 bases; bases outside gene matches: 5. CDR3 sequence (DNA): TGTGCCAGCAGTTCCCTAGCGGGGACCTACTTC. This translates into CASSSLAGTYF.

The V gene is TRBV6-5, the J gene TRBJ1-6, with D unresolved. The length of the CDR3 is 13 residues. Germline V lookup: CDR1 MNHEY, CDR2 SVGAGI. Trimming removed 10 bases from V and 0 bases from J, with 7 bases in between. CDR3 in DNA: TGTGCCACGGGAAGCTCCTATAATTCACCCCTCCACTTT. Residues: CATGSSYNSPLHF.

The chain joins TRBV6-5 to TRBJ1-4, with D perhaps matching TRBD1 (6 bases). This CDR3 is 15 amino acids long. V dropped 0 bases and J dropped 7 bases, with 12 bases sitting between them. Germline V lookup: CDR1 MNHEY, CDR2 SVGAGI. The CDR3 loop is CASSYSDRRSEKLFF. CDR3 nucleotide sequence: TGTGCCAGCAGTTACTCCGACAGGAGAAGTGAAAAACTGTTTTTT.

This clone was found once. The gene calls are TRBV5-4 and TRBJ2-5, with TRBD1 identical over 9 bases. Per germline, CDR1 SGHNT and CDR2 YYREEE (reference sequence). With V trimmed by 3 bases and J by 5 bases, 8 bases remained unmatched. This CDR3 contains 15 residues. The CDR3 is CASSSAQGAGETQYF. CDR3 sequence (DNA): TGTGCCAGCAGCTCGGCACAGGGGGCAGGGGAGACCCAGTACTTC.

This chain uses TRBV7-3 with TRBJ2-7, with 12 bases fitting TRBD1. Germline trimming cut 5 bases from V and 4 bases from J; bases unmatched to any gene: 9. The CDR3 is 16 amino acids. CDR1 is SGHTA, CDR2 FQGTGA, per germline. This CDR3 is CASSPGRGQGAYEQYF. The DNA of the CDR3 is TGTGCCAGCAGCCCAGGTCGGGGACAGGGGGCTTACGAGCAGTACTTC.

This clone was observed a few times. The V gene is TRBV27, the J gene TRBJ1-2; possible D gene TRBD1, 6 bases. The V end lost 5 bases, the J end lost 8 bases, and 15 bases lay between the germline ends. The CDR3 runs 13 residues. CDR1 and CDR2 from the germline V gene are MNHEY and SMNVEV (reference sequence). The CDR3 nucleotides read TGTGCCAGCAGTCAACAGGGACGCGGGGGCTACACCTTC. It encodes CASSQQGRGGYTF.

CDR3 in DNA: TGTGCCAGCAGCCCCATAGCGGGGAGCTCCTACAATGAGCAGTTCTTC. Amino acids: CASSPIAGSSYNEQFF. This chain links TRBV7-9 with TRBJ2-1, with 8 positions matching TRBD2. Germline CDR1 and CDR2: SEHNR and FQNEAQ (reference sequence). V was clipped by 5 bases and J by 0 bases; unmatched bases: 6. This CDR3 is 16 amino acids long.

The chain has TRBV10-1 and TRBJ2-7, with 10 bases identical to TRBD2. This CDR3 has 17 amino acids. Germline CDR1 and CDR2: WNHNN and SYGVQD (reference sequence). V dropped 2 bases and J dropped 5; count of bases not matched to a gene: 12. The CDR3: CASSEPIAGGPRDEQYF. The CDR3 DNA sequence: TGCGCCAGCAGTGAGCCGATAGCGGGGGGACCCCGGGACGAGCAGTACTTC.

This chain connects TRBV3-1 (or the pseudogene TRBV3-2) to TRBJ1-2; 8 bases match TRBD1. The V gene's germline CDR1 is LGHDT and CDR2 YNNKEL (reference sequence). The CDR3 runs 15 residues. V gave up 0 bases and J gave up 7 bases; unmatched junction bases: 7. The CDR3 sequence: CASSQDRVTGVGYTF. In nucleotides, the CDR3 is TGTGCCAGCAGCCAAGATCGAGTGACAGGGGTTGGCTACACCTTC.

The J gene is TRBJ2-1, the V gene TRBV11-3, with 8 bases fitting TRBD1. This CDR3 has 16 residues. V dropped 5 bases and J dropped 7; count of bases not matched to a gene: 13. Germline-derived CDR1 and CDR2 are SGHNT and YENEEA. The CDR3 here is CASSPRGDRGFNEQFF. Here the CDR3 DNA reads TGTGCCAGCAGCCCCCGAGGTGACAGGGGTTTTAATGAGCAGTTCTTC.

V and J are TRBV3-1 (or the pseudogene TRBV3-2) and TRBJ1-1; D gene ambiguous. Deletions cut 4 bases from V and 4 bases from J, with 10 bases between. There are 13 residues in the CDR3. Germline V CDR1 and CDR2: LGHDT, YNNKEL (reference sequence). In DNA form, the CDR3 reads TGTGCCAGCAGCCCCTTCCCGGGCACTGAAGCTTTCTTT. Translating it yields CASSPFPGTEAFF.

The chain has TRBV6-5 and TRBJ2-3; D possibly corresponds to TRBD2 (5 bases). CDR3 length: 13 residues. Deletions cut 9 bases from V and 0 bases from J, with 10 bases between. CDR1 and CDR2 from the germline V gene are MNHEY and SVGAGI. CDR3 in amino acids: CASLDWSTDTQYF. The CDR3 region has the DNA TGTGCCAGTCTGGACTGGAGCACAGATACGCAGTATTTT.

The J gene is TRBJ2-1, the V gene TRBV24-1; 7 nucleotides match TRBD1. The CDR3 length is 20 residues. Germline CDR1 reads KGHDR; CDR2 reads SFDVKD. V was pared by 3 bases and J by 2 bases, with 18 bases of the junction left unmatched. Written as DNA, the CDR3 is TGTGCCACCAGTGATAGTGCATCAGGGCCTCGGGACAGTACCTACAATGAGCAGTTCTTC. It translates to CATSDSASGPRDSTYNEQFF.

The sample holds a few counts of this clone. One end of the junction is discordant with germline, which a read error may explain. The chain joins TRBV7-7 to TRBJ1-6, with 7 nucleotides matching TRBD1. This CDR3 comprises 15 residues. CDR1 and CDR2 from the germline V gene are SSHAT and FNYEAQ (reference sequence). CDR3 nucleotides: TGTGCTAGCAGCTTTCAGGGGGAGGATAATTCACCCCTCCACTTT. This codes for CASSFQGEDNSPLHF.

V and J are TRBV30 and TRBJ2-2; 7 nucleotides agree with TRBD1. Germline V gene lookup returns CDR1 GTSNPN and CDR2 SVGIG (reference sequence). Unmatched junction bases numbered 7, after V lost 5 bases and J lost 4 bases. The CDR3 spans 14 residues. The CDR3 is CAWDRVFGTGELFF. CDR3 DNA sequence: TGTGCCTGGGACAGGGTCTTTGGCACCGGGGAGCTGTTTTTT. The whole variable domain, remainder taken from reference TRBV30 and TRBJ2-2, is SQTIHQWPATLVQPVGSPLSLECTVEGTSNPNLYWYRQAAGRGLQLLFYSVGIGQISSEVPQNLSASRPQDRQFILSSKKLLLSDSGFYLCAWDRVFGTGELFFGEGSRLTVL.

CDR3 nucleotide sequence: TGTGCCAGCAGCTTGGCCGGGGACAGGGGGTTATTCTTC. Translating it yields CASSLAGDRGLFF. The gene calls are TRBV5-6 and TRBJ2-1, with 11 bases that match TRBD1. This CDR3 has 13 residues. Germline lookup yields CDR1 SGHDT and CDR2 YYEEEE. The V and J ends lost 0 bases and 16 bases, in that order; junction bases with no gene match: 6.

Here the CDR3 reads CASSATWAGGTDTQYF. CDR3 DNA: TGTGCCAGCAGTGCCACCTGGGCGGGGGGCACAGATACGCAGTATTTT. The chain links TRBV6-4 to TRBJ2-3; 7 bases are a match to TRBD2. V gave up 4 bases and J gave up 1 base; unmatched junction bases: 8. Germline-derived CDR1 and CDR2 are MRHNA and SNTAGT. The CDR3 loop spans 16 amino acids.

The chain combines TRBV5-4 with TRBJ2-5; tentative D call: TRBD2 (5 bases). This CDR3 has 15 residues. The V gene lost 0 bases and the J gene lost 2 bases, with 11 bases spanning the gap. Germline assignment: CDR1 SGHNT and CDR2 YYREEE (reference sequence). Here the CDR3 DNA reads TGTGCCAGCAGCTTGGGAGGGCCGGGGCAAGAGACCCAGTACTTC. This translates into CASSLGGPGQETQYF.

The chain employs TRBV27 and TRBJ1-4; D ambiguous. The CDR3 sequence is 15 residues long. The germline gives CDR1 MNHEY, CDR2 SMNVEV (reference sequence). V shed 7 bases and J shed 0 bases, with 12 bases lying between them. The CDR3 loop reads CASMPYRATNEKLFF. As DNA, the CDR3 is TGTGCCAGCATGCCGTACCGCGCAACTAATGAAAAACTGTTTTTT.

The chain employs TRBV7-2 and TRBJ1-5; TRBD1 matches at 9 bases. CDR3 length: 15 amino acids. The V and J ends lost 4 bases and 5 bases, in that order; junction bases with no gene match: 6. CDR1 SGHTA and CDR2 FQGNSA come from the germline V gene. CDR3 in DNA: TGTGCCAGCAGCTCCCCGGGACAGGGCTATCAGCCCCAGCATTTT. Its translation is CASSSPGQGYQPQHF.

The chain combines TRBV7-2 with TRBJ2-1, with 10 nucleotides matching TRBD2. This CDR3 comprises 16 residues. V lost 0 bases, J lost 2 bases, and 1 base stayed unmatched. Germline CDR1 SGHTA, CDR2 FQGNSA. Written as DNA, the CDR3 is TGTGCCAGCAGCTTAGCCGGGACTAGCGCCTACAATGAGCAGTTCTTC. It translates to CASSLAGTSAYNEQFF.

The chain is built from TRBV7-9 and TRBJ1-1; no clear D gene. Germline lookup yields CDR1 SEHNR and CDR2 FQNEAQ (reference sequence). CDR3 length: 14 residues. Between the trimmed V and J ends, which lost 0 bases and 7 bases, there was a span of 12 bases. The CDR3 loop reads CASSLAAGRGEAFF. In DNA form, the CDR3 reads TGTGCCAGCAGCTTAGCGGCGGGTCGAGGTGAAGCTTTCTTT.

The CDR3 DNA reads as TGTGCCAGCAGCTGGGGGGTGGAGTACTTC. Translating it yields CASSWGVEYF. This rearrangement joins TRBV3-1 (or the pseudogene TRBV3-2) to TRBJ2-7; TRBD2 might be the D (6 bases). This CDR3 is 10 amino acids long. Germline V lookup: CDR1 LGHDT, CDR2 YNNKEL (reference sequence). Trimming removed 5 bases from V and 11 bases from J, with 10 bases in between.